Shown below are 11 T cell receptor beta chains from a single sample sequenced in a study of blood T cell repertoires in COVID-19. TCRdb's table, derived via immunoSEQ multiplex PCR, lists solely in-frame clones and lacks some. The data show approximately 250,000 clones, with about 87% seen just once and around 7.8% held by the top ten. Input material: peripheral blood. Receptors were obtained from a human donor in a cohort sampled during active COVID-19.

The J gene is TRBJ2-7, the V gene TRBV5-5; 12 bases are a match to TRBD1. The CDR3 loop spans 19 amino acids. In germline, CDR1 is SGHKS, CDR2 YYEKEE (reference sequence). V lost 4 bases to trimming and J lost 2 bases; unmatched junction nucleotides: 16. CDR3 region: CASSPTPGQGAPRPYEQYF. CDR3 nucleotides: TGTGCCAGCAGCCCGACCCCGGGACAGGGGGCACCAAGACCCTACGAGCAGTACTTC. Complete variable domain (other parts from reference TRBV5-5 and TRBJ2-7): DAGVTQSPTHLIKTRGQQVTLRCSPISGHKSVSWYQQVLGQGPQFIFQYYEKEERGRGNFPDRFSARQFPNYSSELNVNALLLGDSALYLCASSPTPGQGAPRPYEQYFGPGTRLTVT.

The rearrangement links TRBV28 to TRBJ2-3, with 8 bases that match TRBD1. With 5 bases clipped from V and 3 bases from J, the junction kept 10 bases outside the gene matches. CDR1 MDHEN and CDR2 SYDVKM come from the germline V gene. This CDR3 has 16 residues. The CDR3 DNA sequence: TGTGCCAGCAGTGAGACCGGGACAGGTAGAACAGATACGCAGTATTTT. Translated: CASSETGTGRTDTQYF.

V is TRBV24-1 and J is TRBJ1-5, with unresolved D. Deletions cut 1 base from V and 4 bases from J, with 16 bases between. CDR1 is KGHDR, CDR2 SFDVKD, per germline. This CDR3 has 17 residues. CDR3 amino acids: CATSDFSTGHWNQPQHF. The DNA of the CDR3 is TGTGCCACCAGTGATTTCTCGACGGGTCATTGGAATCAGCCCCAGCATTTT.

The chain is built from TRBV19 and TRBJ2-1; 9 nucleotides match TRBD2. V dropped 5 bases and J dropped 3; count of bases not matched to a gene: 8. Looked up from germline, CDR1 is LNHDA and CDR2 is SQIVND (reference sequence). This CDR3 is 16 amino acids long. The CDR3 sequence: CASSAGLAYVYNEQFF. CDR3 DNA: TGTGCCAGTAGTGCCGGACTAGCGTACGTCTACAATGAGCAGTTCTTC.

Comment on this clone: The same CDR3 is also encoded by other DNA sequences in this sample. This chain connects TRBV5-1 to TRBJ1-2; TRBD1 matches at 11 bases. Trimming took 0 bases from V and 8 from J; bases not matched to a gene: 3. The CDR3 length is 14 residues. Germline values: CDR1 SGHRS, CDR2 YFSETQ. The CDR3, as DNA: TGCGCCAGCAGCTTGGCCGGGACAGGGGGAGGCTACACCTTC. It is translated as CASSLAGTGGGYTF.

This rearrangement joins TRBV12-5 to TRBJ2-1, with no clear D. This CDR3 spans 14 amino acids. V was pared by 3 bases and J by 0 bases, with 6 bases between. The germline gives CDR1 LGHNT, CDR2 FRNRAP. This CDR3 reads CASGFSVSYNEQFF. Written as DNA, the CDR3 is TGTGCTAGTGGTTTTTCAGTCTCCTACAATGAGCAGTTCTTC.

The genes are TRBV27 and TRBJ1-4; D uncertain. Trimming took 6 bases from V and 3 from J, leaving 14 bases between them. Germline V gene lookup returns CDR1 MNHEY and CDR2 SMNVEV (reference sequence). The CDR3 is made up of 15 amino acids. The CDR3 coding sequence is TGTGCCAGCAGCCCGGGAAGGGTCTCTAATGAAAAACTGTTTTTT. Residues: CASSPGRVSNEKLFF.

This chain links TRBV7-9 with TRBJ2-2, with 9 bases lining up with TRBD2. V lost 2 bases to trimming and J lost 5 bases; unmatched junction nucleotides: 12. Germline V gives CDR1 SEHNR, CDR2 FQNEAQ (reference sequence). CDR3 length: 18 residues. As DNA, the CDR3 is TGTGCCAGCAGCTTACGTAGCGGGAGTGTAGGTGGAACCGGGGAGCTGTTTTTT. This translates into CASSLRSGSVGGTGELFF.

CDR3 residues: CASSLEAQGVYTEAFF. The CDR3, as DNA: TGTGCCAGCAGCTTGGAGGCCCAGGGTGTATATACTGAAGCTTTCTTT. The rearrangement joins TRBV5-6 to TRBJ1-1; D possibly corresponds to TRBD1 (5 bases). CDR1 is SGHDT and CDR2 is YYEEEE in the germline V gene. The CDR3 is made up of 16 amino acids. Trimming left V 0 bases short and J 5 bases short, with 17 bases between.

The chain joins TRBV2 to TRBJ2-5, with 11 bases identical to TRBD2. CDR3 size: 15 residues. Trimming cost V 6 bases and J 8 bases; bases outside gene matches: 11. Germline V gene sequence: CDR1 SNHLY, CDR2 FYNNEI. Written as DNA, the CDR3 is TGTGCCAGCAGCCGCCCGGGACTAGCGGCGCGTACCCAGTACTTC. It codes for CASSRPGLAARTQYF.

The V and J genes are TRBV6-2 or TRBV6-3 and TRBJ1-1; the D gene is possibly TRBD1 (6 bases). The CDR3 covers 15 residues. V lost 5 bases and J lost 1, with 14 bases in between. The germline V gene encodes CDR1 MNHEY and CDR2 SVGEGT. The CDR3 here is CASSLLQDRNTEAFF. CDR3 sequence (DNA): TGTGCCAGCAGTCTCCTACAGGACAGGAACACTGAAGCTTTCTTT.